This T cell receptor beta chain was observed in a study of blood T cell repertoires in COVID-19. V was clipped by 5 bases and J by 3 bases, with 8 bases between them. This CDR3 is 13 amino acids long. The V gene's germline CDR1 is MRHNA and CDR2 SNTAGT. The authors' processing: The authors estimated nucleated cell counts from reference gene primer amplification. This table comes from immunoSEQ multiplex PCR, and its TCRdb copy is limited to in-frame clones, with some not included. Clone size and V and J calls were adopted from that table, with D and trimming inferred from the DNA. The sample holds 86,000 or so clones, approximately 82% seen once.

The sequence was obtained from a woman aged 80 or over with acute or convalescent COVID-19. Source material: peripheral blood. The rearrangement joins TRBV6-4 to TRBJ1-5; D uncertain. Written as DNA, the CDR3 is TGTGCCAGCAGTCCCGAGGCCAATCAGCCCCAGCATTTT. Its protein product is CASSPEANQPQHF.